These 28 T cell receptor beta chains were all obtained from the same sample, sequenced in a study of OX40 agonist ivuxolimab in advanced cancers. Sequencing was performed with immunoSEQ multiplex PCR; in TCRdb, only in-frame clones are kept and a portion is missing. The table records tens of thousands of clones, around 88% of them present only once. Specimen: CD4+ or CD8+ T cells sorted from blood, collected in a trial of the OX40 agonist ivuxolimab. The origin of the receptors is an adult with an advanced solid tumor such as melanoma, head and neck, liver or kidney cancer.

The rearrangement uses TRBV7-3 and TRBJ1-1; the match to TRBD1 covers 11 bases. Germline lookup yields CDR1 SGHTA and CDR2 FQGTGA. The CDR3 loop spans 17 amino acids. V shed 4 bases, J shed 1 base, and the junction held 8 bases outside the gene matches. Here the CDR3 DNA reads TGTGCCAGCAGCTCCGGACAGGGGGCGATGGGGAACACTGAAGCTTTCTTT. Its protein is CASSSGQGAMGNTEAFF.

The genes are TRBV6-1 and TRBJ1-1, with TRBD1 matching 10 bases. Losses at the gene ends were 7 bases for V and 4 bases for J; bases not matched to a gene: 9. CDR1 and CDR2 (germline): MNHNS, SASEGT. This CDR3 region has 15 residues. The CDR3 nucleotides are TGTGCCAGCAAGGGACAGGGGTCAGGGAGCACTGAAGCTTTCTTT. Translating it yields CASKGQGSGSTEAFF.

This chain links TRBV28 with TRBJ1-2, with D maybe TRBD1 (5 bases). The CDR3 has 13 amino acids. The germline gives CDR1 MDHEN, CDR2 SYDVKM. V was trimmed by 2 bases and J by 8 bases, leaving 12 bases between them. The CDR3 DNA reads TGTGCCAGCAGTTTAGGGGCGGTGGCGGGCTACACCTTC. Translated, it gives CASSLGAVAGYTF.

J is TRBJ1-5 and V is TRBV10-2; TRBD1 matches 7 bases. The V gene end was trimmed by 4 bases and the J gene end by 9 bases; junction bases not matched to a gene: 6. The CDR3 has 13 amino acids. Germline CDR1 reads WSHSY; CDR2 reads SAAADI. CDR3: CASSGQGGTPQHF. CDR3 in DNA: TGCGCCAGCAGTGGCCAGGGGGGCACGCCCCAGCATTTT.

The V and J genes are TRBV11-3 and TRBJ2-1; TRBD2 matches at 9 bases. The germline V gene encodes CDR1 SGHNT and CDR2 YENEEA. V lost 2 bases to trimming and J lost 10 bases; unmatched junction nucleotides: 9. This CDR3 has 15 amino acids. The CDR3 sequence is CASSLTISGGDEQFF. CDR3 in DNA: TGTGCCAGCAGCTTAACGATTAGCGGGGGCGACGAGCAGTTCTTC.

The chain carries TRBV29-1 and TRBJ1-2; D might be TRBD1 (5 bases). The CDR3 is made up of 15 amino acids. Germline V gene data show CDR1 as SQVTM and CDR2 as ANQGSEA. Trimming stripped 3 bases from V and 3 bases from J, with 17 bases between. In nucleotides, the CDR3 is TGCAGCGTTGACCCCCCCCCAGGGAGGGACTATGGCTACACCTTC. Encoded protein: CSVDPPPGRDYGYTF.

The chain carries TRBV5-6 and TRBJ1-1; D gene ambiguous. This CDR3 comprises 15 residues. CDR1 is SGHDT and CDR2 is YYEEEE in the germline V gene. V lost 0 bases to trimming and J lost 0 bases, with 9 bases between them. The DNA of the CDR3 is TGTGCCAGCAGCTTGGGAGCAGTCATGAACACTGAAGCTTTCTTT. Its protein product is CASSLGAVMNTEAFF.

CDR3 region: CASSPPGLGANVLTF. For the CDR3, the DNA is TGTGCCAGCAGCCCCCCCGGACTCGGGGCCAACGTCCTGACTTTC. This chain uses TRBV7-9 with TRBJ2-6; perhaps TRBD2 as D (5 bases). The ends were cut back, 5 bases at V and 4 bases at J, with 12 bases in the middle. Germline V CDR1 and CDR2: SEHNR, FQNEAQ (reference sequence). The CDR3 length is 15 residues. Full variable domain (outside the CDR3, taken from reference TRBV7-9 and TRBJ2-6): DTGVSQNPRHKITKRGQNVTFRCDPISEHNRLYWYRQTLGQGPEFLTYFQNEAQLEKSRLLSDRFSAERPKGSFSTLEIQRTEQGDSAMYLCASSPPGLGANVLTFGAGSRLTVL.

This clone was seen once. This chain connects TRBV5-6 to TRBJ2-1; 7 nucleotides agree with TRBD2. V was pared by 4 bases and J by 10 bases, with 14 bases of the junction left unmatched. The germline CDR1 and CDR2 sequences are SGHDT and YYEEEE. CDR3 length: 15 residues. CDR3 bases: TGTGCCAGCAGCCCCGAGGGAGGGCAAAGGAGAGAGCAGTTCTTC. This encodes CASSPEGGQRREQFF.

The CDR3 spells CASSSGQGRYGYTF. CDR3 in DNA: TGTGCCAGCAGTTCGGGACAGGGGAGGTATGGCTACACCTTC. This chain connects TRBV27 to TRBJ1-2; 10 positions agree with TRBD1. The junction had 4 bases not matched to a gene; V was cut back by 4 bases and J by 5 bases. CDR3 length: 14 residues. The germline gives CDR1 MNHEY, CDR2 SMNVEV (reference sequence).

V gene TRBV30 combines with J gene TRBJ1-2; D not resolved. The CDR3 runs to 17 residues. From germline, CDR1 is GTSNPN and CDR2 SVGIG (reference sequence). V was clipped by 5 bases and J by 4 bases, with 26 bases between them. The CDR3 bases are TGTGCCTGGGGGTTGTGGAGTTCACCCGGCGCTAGCTATGGCTACACCTTC. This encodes CAWGLWSSPGASYGYTF. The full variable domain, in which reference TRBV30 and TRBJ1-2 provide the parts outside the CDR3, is SQTIHQWPATLVQPVGSPLSLECTVEGTSNPNLYWYRQAAGRGLQLLFYSVGIGQISSEVPQNLSASRPQDRQFILSSKKLLLSDSGFYLCAWGLWSSPGASYGYTFGSGTRLTVV.

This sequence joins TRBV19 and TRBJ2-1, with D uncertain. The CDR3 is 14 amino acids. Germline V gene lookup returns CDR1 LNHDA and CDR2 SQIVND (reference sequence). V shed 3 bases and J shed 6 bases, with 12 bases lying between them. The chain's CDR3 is CASSIGPSTNEQFF. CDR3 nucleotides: TGTGCCAGTAGTATTGGTCCTAGTACCAATGAGCAGTTCTTC.

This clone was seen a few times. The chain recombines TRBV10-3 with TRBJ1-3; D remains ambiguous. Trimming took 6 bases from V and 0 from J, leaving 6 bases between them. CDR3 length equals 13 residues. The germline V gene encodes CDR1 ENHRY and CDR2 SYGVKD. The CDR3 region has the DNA TGTGCCATCAGACAGCCCTCTGGAAACACCATATATTTT. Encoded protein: CAIRQPSGNTIYF.

The DNA for the CDR3 is TGTGCCAGCAGCCAAGATCGCGCGGGGAAGGACACCTTC. This encodes CASSQDRAGKDTF. V gene TRBV4-2 combines with J gene TRBJ1-2, with D uncertain. The germline CDR1 and CDR2 sequences are LGHNA and YNFKEQ. The ends were cut back, 0 bases at V and 12 bases at J, with 14 bases in the middle. This CDR3 has 13 residues.

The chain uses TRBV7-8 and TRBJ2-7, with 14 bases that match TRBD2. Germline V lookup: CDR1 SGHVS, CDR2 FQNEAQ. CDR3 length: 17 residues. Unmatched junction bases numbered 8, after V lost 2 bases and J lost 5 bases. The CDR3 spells CASSLRLAGGVRDEQYF. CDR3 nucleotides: TGTGCCAGCAGCTTACGACTAGCGGGGGGGGTTCGGGACGAGCAGTACTTC.

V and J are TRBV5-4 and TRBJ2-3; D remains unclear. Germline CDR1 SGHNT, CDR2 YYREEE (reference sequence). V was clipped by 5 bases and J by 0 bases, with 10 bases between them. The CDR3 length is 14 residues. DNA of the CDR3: TGTGCCAGCAGACCGAGAGGTAGCACAGATACGCAGTATTTT. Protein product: CASRPRGSTDTQYF.

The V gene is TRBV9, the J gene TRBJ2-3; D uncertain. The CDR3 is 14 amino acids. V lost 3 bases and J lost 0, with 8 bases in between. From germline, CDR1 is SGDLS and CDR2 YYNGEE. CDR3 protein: CASSGAKSTDTQYF. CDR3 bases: TGTGCCAGCAGCGGAGCGAAAAGCACAGATACGCAGTATTTT.

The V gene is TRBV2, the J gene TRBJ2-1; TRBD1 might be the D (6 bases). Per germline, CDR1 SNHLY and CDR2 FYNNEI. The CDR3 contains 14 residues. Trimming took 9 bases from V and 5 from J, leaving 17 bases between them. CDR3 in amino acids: CASRSGRDNNEQFF. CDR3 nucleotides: TGTGCCAGTCGATCGGGCAGGGACAACAATGAGCAGTTCTTC. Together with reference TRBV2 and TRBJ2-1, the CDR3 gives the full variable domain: EPEVTQTPSHQVTQMGQEVILRCVPISNHLYFYWYRQILGQKVEFLVSFYNNEISEKSEIFDDQFSVERPDGSNFTLKIRSTKLEDSAMYFCASRSGRDNNEQFFGPGTRLTVL.

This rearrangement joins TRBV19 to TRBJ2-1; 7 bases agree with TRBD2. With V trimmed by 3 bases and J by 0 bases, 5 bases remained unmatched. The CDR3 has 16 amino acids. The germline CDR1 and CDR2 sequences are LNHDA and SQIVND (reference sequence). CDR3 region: CASSMGRGSSYNEQFF. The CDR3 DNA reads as TGTGCCAGTAGTATGGGGCGGGGGAGCTCCTACAATGAGCAGTTCTTC. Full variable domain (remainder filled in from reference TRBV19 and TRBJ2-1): DGGITQSPKYLFRKEGQNVTLSCEQNLNHDAMYWYRQDPGQGLRLIYYSQIVNDFQKGDIAEGYSVSREKKESFPLTVTSAQKNPTAFYLCASSMGRGSSYNEQFFGPGTRLTVL.

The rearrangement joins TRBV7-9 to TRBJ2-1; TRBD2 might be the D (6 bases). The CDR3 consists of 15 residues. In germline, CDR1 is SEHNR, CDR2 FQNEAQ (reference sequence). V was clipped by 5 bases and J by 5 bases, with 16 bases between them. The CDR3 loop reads CASSPMGEANNEQFF. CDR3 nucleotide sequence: TGTGCCAGCAGCCCTATGGGGGAGGCCAACAATGAGCAGTTCTTC.

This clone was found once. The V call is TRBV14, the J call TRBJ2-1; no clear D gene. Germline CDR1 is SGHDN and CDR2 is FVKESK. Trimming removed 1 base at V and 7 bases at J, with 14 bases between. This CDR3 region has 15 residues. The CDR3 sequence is CASSQGQNLINEQFF. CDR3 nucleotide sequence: TGTGCCAGCAGCCAAGGACAAAACCTTATTAATGAGCAGTTCTTC.

The CDR3 DNA reads as TGTGCCAGCACACGACACCGGTATGGTTCTGGGGCCAACGTCCTGACTTTC. It encodes CASTRHRYGSGANVLTF. The rearrangement joins TRBV28 to TRBJ2-6; D is undetermined. Per the germline V gene, CDR1 is MDHEN and CDR2 is SYDVKM. The CDR3 totals 17 residues. Trimming pared 7 bases from V and 1 base from J, leaving 17 bases between.

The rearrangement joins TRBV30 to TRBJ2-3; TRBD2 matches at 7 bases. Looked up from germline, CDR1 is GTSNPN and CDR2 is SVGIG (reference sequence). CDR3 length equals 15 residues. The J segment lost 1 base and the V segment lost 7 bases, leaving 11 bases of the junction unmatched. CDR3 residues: CASSRRAGGTDTQYF. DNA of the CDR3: TGTGCCTCCTCCCGCCGGGCGGGGGGCACAGATACGCAGTATTTT. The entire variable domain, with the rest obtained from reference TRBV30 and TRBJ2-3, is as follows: SQTIHQWPATLVQPVGSPLSLECTVEGTSNPNLYWYRQAAGRGLQLLFYSVGIGQISSEVPQNLSASRPQDRQFILSSKKLLLSDSGFYLCASSRRAGGTDTQYFGPGTRLTVL.

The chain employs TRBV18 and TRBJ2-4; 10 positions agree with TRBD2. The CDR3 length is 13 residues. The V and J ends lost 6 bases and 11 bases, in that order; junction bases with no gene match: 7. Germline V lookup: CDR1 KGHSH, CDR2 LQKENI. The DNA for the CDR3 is TGTGCCAGCTCGCGAGGGACTAGCGTTCTTCAGTACTTC. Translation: CASSRGTSVLQYF.

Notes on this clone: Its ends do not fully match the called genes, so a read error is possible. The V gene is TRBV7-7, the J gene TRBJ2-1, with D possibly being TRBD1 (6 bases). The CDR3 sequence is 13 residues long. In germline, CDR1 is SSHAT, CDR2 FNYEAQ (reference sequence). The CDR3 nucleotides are TGTGCTAGCAGCGAAGGACAGAGCAATGAGCAGTTCTTC. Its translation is CASSEGQSNEQFF.

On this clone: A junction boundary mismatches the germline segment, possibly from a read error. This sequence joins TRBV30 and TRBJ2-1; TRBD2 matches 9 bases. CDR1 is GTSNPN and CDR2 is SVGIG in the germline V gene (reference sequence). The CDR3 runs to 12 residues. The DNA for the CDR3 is TGCGCGGGAGGGTTCTCCTACAATGAGCAGTTCTTC. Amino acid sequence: CAGGFSYNEQFF. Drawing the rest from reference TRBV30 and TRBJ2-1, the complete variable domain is SQTIHQWPATLVQPVGSPLSLECTVEGTSNPNLYWYRQAAGRGLQLLFYSVGIGQISSEVPQNLSASRPQDRQFILSSKKLLLSDSGFYLCAGGFSYNEQFFGPGTRLTVL.

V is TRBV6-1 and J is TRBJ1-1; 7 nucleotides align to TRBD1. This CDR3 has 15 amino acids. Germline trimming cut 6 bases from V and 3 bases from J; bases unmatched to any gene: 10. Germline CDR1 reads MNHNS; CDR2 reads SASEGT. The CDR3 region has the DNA TGTGCCAGCAGGACAGGACAGGCTTGGGACACTGAAGCTTTCTTT. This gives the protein CASRTGQAWDTEAFF.

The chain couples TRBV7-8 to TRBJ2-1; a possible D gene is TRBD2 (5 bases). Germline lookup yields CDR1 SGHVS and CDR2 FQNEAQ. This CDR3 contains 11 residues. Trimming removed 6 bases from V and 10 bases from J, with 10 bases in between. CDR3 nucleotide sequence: TGTGCCAGCAGTGGGTCGGGGGAGCAGTTCTTC. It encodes CASSGSGEQFF.